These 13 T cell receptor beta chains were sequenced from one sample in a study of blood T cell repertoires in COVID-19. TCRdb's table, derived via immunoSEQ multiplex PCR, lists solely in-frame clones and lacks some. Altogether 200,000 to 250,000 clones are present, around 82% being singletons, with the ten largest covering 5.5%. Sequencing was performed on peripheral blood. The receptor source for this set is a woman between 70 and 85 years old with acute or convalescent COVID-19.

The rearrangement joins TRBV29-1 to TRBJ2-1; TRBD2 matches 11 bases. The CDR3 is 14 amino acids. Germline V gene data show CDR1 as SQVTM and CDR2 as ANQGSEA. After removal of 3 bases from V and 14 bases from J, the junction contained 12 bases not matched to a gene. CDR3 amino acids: CSVEFRLAGGLEFF. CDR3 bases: TGCAGCGTTGAGTTTCGGCTAGCGGGAGGACTGGAGTTCTTC.

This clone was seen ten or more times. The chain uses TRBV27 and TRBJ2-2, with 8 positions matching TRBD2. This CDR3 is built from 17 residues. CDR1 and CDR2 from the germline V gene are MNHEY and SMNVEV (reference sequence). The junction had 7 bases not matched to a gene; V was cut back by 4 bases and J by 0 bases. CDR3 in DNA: TGTGCCAGCAGTTCCAGAGGTAGCGGGACGAACACCGGGGAGCTGTTTTTT. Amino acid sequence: CASSSRGSGTNTGELFF.

CDR3 nucleotide sequence: TGTGCCAGCAGTTACGAAGGGGGCGACACCGGGGAGCTGTTTTTT. Protein: CASSYEGGDTGELFF. V is TRBV6-5 and J is TRBJ2-2, with 7 nucleotides matching TRBD1. Germline CDR1 and CDR2: MNHEY and SVGAGI. The CDR3 covers 15 residues. Trimming removed 2 bases from V and 3 bases from J; junction bases left unmatched: 3.

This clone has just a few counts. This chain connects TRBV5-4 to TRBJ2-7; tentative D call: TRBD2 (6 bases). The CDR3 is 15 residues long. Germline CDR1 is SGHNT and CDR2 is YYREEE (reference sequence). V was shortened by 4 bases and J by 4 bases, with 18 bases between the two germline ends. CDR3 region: CASSLDGGRLYEQYF. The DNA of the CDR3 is TGTGCCAGCAGCCTTGACGGGGGTCGGTTGTACGAGCAGTACTTC.

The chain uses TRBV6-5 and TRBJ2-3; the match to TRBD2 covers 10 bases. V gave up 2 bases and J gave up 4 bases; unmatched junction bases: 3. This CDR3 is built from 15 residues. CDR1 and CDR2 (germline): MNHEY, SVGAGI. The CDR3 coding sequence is TGTGCCAGCAGTTACGGAGGACTAGCGGCAGATACGCAGTATTTT. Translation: CASSYGGLAADTQYF.

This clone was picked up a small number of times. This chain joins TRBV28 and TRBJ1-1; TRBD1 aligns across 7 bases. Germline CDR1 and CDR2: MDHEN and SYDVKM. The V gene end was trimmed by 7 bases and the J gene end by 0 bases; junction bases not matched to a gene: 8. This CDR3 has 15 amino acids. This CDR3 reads CASIQGGTLNTEAFF. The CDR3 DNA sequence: TGTGCCAGCATTCAGGGGGGTACATTGAACACTGAAGCTTTCTTT. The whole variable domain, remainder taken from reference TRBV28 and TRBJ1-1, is DVKVTQSSRYLVKRTGEKVFLECVQDMDHENMFWYRQDPGLGLRLIYFSYDVKMKEKGDIPEGYSVSREKKERFSLILESASTNQTSMYLCASIQGGTLNTEAFFGQGTRLTVV.

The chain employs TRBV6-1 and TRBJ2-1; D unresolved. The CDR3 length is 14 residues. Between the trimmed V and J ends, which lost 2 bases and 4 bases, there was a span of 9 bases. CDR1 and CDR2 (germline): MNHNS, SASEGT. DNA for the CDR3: TGTGCCAGCAGTGAACAAGCTTCGTACAATGAGCAGTTCTTC. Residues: CASSEQASYNEQFF.

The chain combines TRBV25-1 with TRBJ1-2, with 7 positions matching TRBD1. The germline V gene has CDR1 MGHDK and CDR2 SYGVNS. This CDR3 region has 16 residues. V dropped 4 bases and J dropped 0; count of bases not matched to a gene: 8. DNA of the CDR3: TGTGCCAGCAGTGTCGGGACAGCACAAACTAACTATGGCTACACCTTC. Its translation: CASSVGTAQTNYGYTF.

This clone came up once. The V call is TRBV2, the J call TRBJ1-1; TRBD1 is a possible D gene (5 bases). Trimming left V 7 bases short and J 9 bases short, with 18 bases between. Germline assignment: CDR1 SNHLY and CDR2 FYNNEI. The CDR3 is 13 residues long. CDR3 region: CASIKNRGEKAFF. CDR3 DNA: TGTGCCAGCATTAAAAACCGGGGGGAGAAAGCTTTCTTT.

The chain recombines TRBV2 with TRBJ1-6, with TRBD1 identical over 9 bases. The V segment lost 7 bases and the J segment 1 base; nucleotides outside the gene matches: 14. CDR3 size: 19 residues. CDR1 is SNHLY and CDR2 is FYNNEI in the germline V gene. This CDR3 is CASTSLGQGLLSYNSPLHF. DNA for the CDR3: TGTGCCAGCACTAGTTTGGGACAGGGTCTACTGTCCTATAATTCACCCCTCCACTTT.

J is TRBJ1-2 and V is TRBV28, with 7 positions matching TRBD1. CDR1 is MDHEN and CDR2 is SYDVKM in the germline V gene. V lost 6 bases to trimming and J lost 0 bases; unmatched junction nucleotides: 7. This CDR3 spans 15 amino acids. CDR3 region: CASRRTGATNYGYTF. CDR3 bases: TGTGCCAGCAGGAGAACAGGGGCCACTAACTATGGCTACACCTTC.

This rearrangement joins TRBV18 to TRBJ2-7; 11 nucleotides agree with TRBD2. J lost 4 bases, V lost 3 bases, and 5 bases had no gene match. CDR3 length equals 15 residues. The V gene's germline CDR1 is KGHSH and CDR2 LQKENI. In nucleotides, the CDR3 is TGTGCCAGCTCACCGACTAGCGGGAATTCTTACGAGCAGTACTTC. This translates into CASSPTSGNSYEQYF.

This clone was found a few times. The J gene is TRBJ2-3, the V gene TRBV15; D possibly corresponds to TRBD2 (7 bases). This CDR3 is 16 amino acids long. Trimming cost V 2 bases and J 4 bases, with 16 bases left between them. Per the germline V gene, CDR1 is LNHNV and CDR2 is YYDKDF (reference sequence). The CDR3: CATSRLAPGGPDTQYF. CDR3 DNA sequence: TGTGCCACCAGCAGACTCGCCCCCGGGGGGCCAGATACGCAGTATTTT.